Each of the 29 T cell receptor beta chains below was sequenced from the same sample in a study of shared clonotypes between healthy human individuals. Assay: immunoSEQ multiplex PCR; the TCRdb copy retains only in-frame clones and omits some. The data show about 680,000 clones, approximately 75% seen once. Sequencing was carried out using memory CD4+ T cells sorted from blood. Subset defined: CD45RA-negative fraction. The receptor source for this set is a woman aged 25 to 39 in good health.

Concerning this clone itself: This may stem from a read error, because a much larger clone lies one nucleotide away. The sample contains more than one DNA sequence encoding this CDR3. The chain combines TRBV2 with TRBJ2-7, with D possibly being TRBD1 (5 bases). This CDR3 contains 12 residues. Between the trimmed V and J ends, which lost 6 bases and 2 bases, there was a span of 8 bases. Germline lookup yields CDR1 SNHLY and CDR2 FYNNEI. As DNA, the CDR3 is TGTGCCAGCAGGGGGCAGACCTACGAGCAGTACTTC. It translates to CASRGQTYEQYF.

For the CDR3, the DNA is TGTGCCAGCAGTTTATCGTTGTGGGGGGCGCGCCCCTATAATTCACCCCTCCACTTT. This translates into CASSLSLWGARPYNSPLHF. The V call is TRBV27, the J call TRBJ1-6, with D tentatively TRBD1 (6 bases). Germline V gives CDR1 MNHEY, CDR2 SMNVEV (reference sequence). This CDR3 contains 19 residues. V dropped 0 bases and J dropped 2 bases, with 17 bases sitting between them.

The rearrangement joins TRBV20-1 to TRBJ2-4; D may match TRBD1 or TRBD2 (6 bases each). The CDR3 length is 11 residues. The V end was cut by 7 bases, the J end by 7 bases, with 11 bases between. Looked up from germline, CDR1 is DFQATT and CDR2 is SNEGSKA (reference sequence). CDR3 nucleotides: TGCAGTGGAGGAGGGGGGAACATTCAGTACTTC. Protein: CSGGGGNIQYF.

The CDR3: CASSYGVQETQYF. The CDR3 bases are TGTGCCAGCAGTTACGGAGTCCAAGAGACCCAGTACTTC. The chain combines TRBV28 with TRBJ2-5; no reliable D call. The CDR3 runs 13 residues. Trimming pared 4 bases from V and 1 base from J, leaving 7 bases between. Per germline, CDR1 MDHEN and CDR2 SYDVKM.

The chain carries TRBV7-6 and TRBJ2-1; 13 bases align to TRBD2. This CDR3 is 16 amino acids long. With 5 bases clipped from V and 2 bases from J, the junction kept 3 bases outside the gene matches. Per germline, CDR1 SGHVS and CDR2 FNYEAQ. CDR3 sequence: CASSRTSGRAYNEQFF. CDR3 DNA: TGTGCCAGCAGCAGAACTAGCGGGAGGGCCTACAATGAGCAGTTCTTC.

The chain carries TRBV28 and TRBJ1-5, with D possibly matching TRBD1 (6 bases). The V end was cut by 5 bases, the J end by 7 bases, with 18 bases between. Germline V gives CDR1 MDHEN, CDR2 SYDVKM. There are 15 residues in the CDR3. For the CDR3, the DNA is TGTGCCAGCAGTGGATCTGGGGGGCTCAGGCAGCCCCAGCATTTT. It translates to CASSGSGGLRQPQHF.

V usage is TRBV7-2 and J usage is TRBJ2-3; 7 positions match TRBD2. Germline CDR1 is SGHTA and CDR2 is FQGNSA. The trim removed 1 base at V and 3 bases at J, leaving 7 bases unmatched. The CDR3 sequence is 16 residues long. CDR3 nucleotide sequence: TGTGCCAGCAGCTTAGGATCGGGGAGGGCGACAGATACGCAGTATTTT. Encoded protein: CASSLGSGRATDTQYF.

This clone was counted a few times. The gene calls are TRBV28 and TRBJ2-7; a possible D gene is TRBD2 (5 bases). Germline lookup yields CDR1 MDHEN and CDR2 SYDVKM. V was trimmed by 5 bases and J by 7 bases, leaving 18 bases between them. This CDR3 region has 14 residues. The CDR3 reads CASSPPAVPFEQYF. CDR3 DNA sequence: TGTGCCAGCAGTCCCCCAGCGGTCCCTTTTGAGCAGTACTTC.

The chain has TRBV30 and TRBJ1-5; unclear D gene. The CDR3 length is 14 residues. CDR1 GTSNPN and CDR2 SVGIG come from the germline V gene (reference sequence). Trimming removed 2 bases at V and 1 base at J, with 9 bases between. Written as DNA, the CDR3 is TGTGCCTGGAGTTTGGGTTCCAGCAATCAGCCCCAGCATTTT. Protein product: CAWSLGSSNQPQHF.

This rearrangement joins TRBV5-1 to TRBJ2-2; the match to TRBD2 covers 9 bases. After removal of 4 bases from V and 3 bases from J, the junction contained 4 bases not matched to a gene. The CDR3 contains 15 residues. Germline assignment: CDR1 SGHRS and CDR2 YFSETQ. The CDR3 spells CASSRSGSHTGELFF. CDR3 DNA sequence: TGCGCCAGCAGCCGTAGCGGGAGCCACACCGGGGAGCTGTTTTTT.

This clone was counted at least ten times. In DNA form, the CDR3 reads TGTGCCAGCAGGACAGGGGACTATGGCTACACCTTC. It encodes CASRTGDYGYTF. The gene calls are TRBV2 and TRBJ1-2; 8 bases are shared with TRBD1. The CDR3 loop spans 12 amino acids. In germline, CDR1 is SNHLY, CDR2 FYNNEI. The J segment lost 3 bases and the V segment lost 6 bases, leaving 0 bases of the junction unmatched.

The rearrangement joins TRBV4-1 to TRBJ1-2; no reliable D call. With 0 bases removed from V and 3 bases from J, the gap between germline ends came to 11 bases. Germline CDR1 reads MGHRA; CDR2 reads YSYEKL. The CDR3 sequence is 15 residues long. The CDR3 sequence: CASSQDPENYYGYTF. In DNA, the CDR3 is TGCGCCAGCAGCCAAGATCCGGAGAATTACTATGGCTACACCTTC.

This chain links TRBV2 with TRBJ1-5, with 8 nucleotides matching TRBD1. V shed 6 bases, J shed 6 bases, and the junction held 10 bases outside the gene matches. The CDR3 loop spans 15 amino acids. Germline lookup yields CDR1 SNHLY and CDR2 FYNNEI. DNA of the CDR3: TGTGCCAGCAGCAGACAGGGGAATGTCTTTCAGCCCCAGCATTTT. It specifies CASSRQGNVFQPQHF.

This clone was seen just once. The rearrangement joins TRBV5-1 to TRBJ2-3; 8 bases line up with TRBD1. The CDR3 sequence is 15 residues long. The germline gives CDR1 SGHRS, CDR2 YFSETQ. The trim removed 5 bases at V and 7 bases at J, leaving 12 bases unmatched. The CDR3 DNA reads as TGCGCCAGCAGGCAGGGGACAGGTGGACTGAATACGCAGTATTTT. This gives the protein CASRQGTGGLNTQYF.

This clone was counted a few times. J is TRBJ1-1 and V is TRBV7-2; 7 nucleotides align to TRBD1. J gave up 2 bases and V 1 base, and 4 bases lay outside the gene matches. This CDR3 is 15 amino acids long. Germline CDR1 SGHTA, CDR2 FQGNSA. CDR3: CASSLGRQGNTEAFF. DNA of the CDR3: TGTGCCAGCAGCTTAGGGAGACAGGGAAACACTGAAGCTTTCTTT.

The chain carries TRBV19 and TRBJ2-1, with 7 bases identical to TRBD2. This CDR3 is 16 amino acids long. Looked up from germline, CDR1 is LNHDA and CDR2 is SQIVND (reference sequence). With 3 bases clipped from V and 0 bases from J, the junction kept 5 bases outside the gene matches. CDR3 in amino acids: CASSMDGGGSYNEQFF. The CDR3 DNA sequence: TGTGCCAGTAGTATGGATGGCGGGGGCTCCTACAATGAGCAGTTCTTC. Filled out from reference TRBV19 and TRBJ2-1, the complete variable domain reads DGGITQSPKYLFRKEGQNVTLSCEQNLNHDAMYWYRQDPGQGLRLIYYSQIVNDFQKGDIAEGYSVSREKKESFPLTVTSAQKNPTAFYLCASSMDGGGSYNEQFFGPGTRLTVL.

This clone was found a few times. The chain uses TRBV9 and TRBJ1-3; 9 bases are shared with TRBD1. Germline assignment: CDR1 SGDLS and CDR2 YYNGEE. Losses at the gene ends were 3 bases for V and 0 bases for J; bases not matched to a gene: 10. This CDR3 region has 18 residues. CDR3 DNA sequence: TGTGCCAGCAGCGCAGAGGGCCGGGACAGGGACTCTGGAAACACCATATATTTT. It codes for CASSAEGRDRDSGNTIYF.

The V call is TRBV6-9, the J call TRBJ2-4; D remains unclear. Germline V lookup: CDR1 MNHGY, CDR2 SVAAGI. The CDR3 totals 14 residues. V lost 5 bases to trimming and J lost 1 base, with 9 bases between them. The CDR3 nucleotides are TGTGCCAGCAGTCCCCGGGTGGCCAAAAACATTCAGTACTTC. It codes for CASSPRVAKNIQYF.

The chain combines TRBV25-1 with TRBJ2-2, with 7 nucleotides matching TRBD1. The J segment lost 6 bases and the V segment lost 5 bases, leaving 12 bases of the junction unmatched. The CDR3 spans 16 residues. Germline CDR1 is MGHDK and CDR2 is SYGVNS. The CDR3 here is CASSRATGKSAGELFF. Here the CDR3 DNA reads TGTGCCAGCAGTAGGGCGACAGGGAAATCAGCCGGGGAGCTGTTTTTT.

A word on this clone: The same CDR3 arises from other DNA sequences in this sample as well. This chain joins TRBV5-1 and TRBJ2-1; 8 bases agree with TRBD2. V trimming: 0 bases; J trimming: 4 bases; junction bases outside the gene matches: 3. This CDR3 is built from 15 residues. Germline CDR1 SGHRS, CDR2 YFSETQ. The CDR3 DNA sequence: TGCGCCAGCAGCTTGGGAAGCGGGGGATACAATGAGCAGTTCTTC. It codes for CASSLGSGGYNEQFF.

This clone was recorded only once. The chain employs TRBV5-5 and TRBJ2-7, with 9 positions matching TRBD2. Germline CDR1 is SGHKS and CDR2 is YYEKEE (reference sequence). This CDR3 is 13 amino acids long. J was trimmed by 4 bases and V by 8 bases; bases with no gene match: 7. This chain's CDR3 is CASSLTSGYEQYF. CDR3 nucleotide sequence: TGTGCCAGTTCATTGACTAGCGGTTACGAGCAGTACTTC.

The chain couples TRBV29-1 to TRBJ1-4, with D possibly being TRBD1 (5 bases). The germline CDR1 and CDR2 sequences are SQVTM and ANQGSEA. The CDR3 length is 14 residues. Trimming stripped 6 bases from V and 4 bases from J, with 15 bases between. The CDR3 sequence: CSVTPGPGNEKLFF. Here the CDR3 DNA reads TGCAGCGTCACCCCGGGACCGGGTAATGAAAAACTGTTTTTT.

The chain has TRBV11-3 and TRBJ2-1, with a possible D match to TRBD2 (5 bases). The CDR3 runs 16 residues. Looked up from germline, CDR1 is SGHNT and CDR2 is YENEEA. Trimming removed 4 bases from V and 0 bases from J, with 13 bases in between. In DNA form, the CDR3 reads TGTGCCAGCAGCTCAAAGGACTCCAGCTCCTACAATGAGCAGTTCTTC. Its protein product is CASSSKDSSSYNEQFF.

The chain carries TRBV27 and TRBJ1-5; TRBD1 aligns across 9 bases. The germline gives CDR1 MNHEY, CDR2 SMNVEV (reference sequence). V was clipped by 6 bases and J by 5 bases; unmatched bases: 11. The CDR3 has 16 residues. This CDR3 reads CASSPLPGQGDQPQHF. The CDR3, as DNA: TGTGCCAGCAGCCCCCTCCCGGGACAGGGTGATCAGCCCCAGCATTTT.

This sequence joins TRBV29-1 and TRBJ2-2; 12 bases are shared with TRBD1. Per the germline V gene, CDR1 is SQVTM and CDR2 is ANQGSEA. The length of the CDR3 is 14 residues. The J segment lost 7 bases and the V segment lost 4 bases, leaving 4 bases of the junction unmatched. CDR3 nucleotide sequence: TGCAGCGTTGGGGGACAGGGGGCCGGCGGGGAGCTGTTTTTT. Its translation is CSVGGQGAGGELFF.

This clone was observed a few times. Here the CDR3 reads CASSGPGANTIYF. CDR3 nucleotide sequence: TGTGCCAGCAGTGGGCCGGGGGCGAACACCATATATTTT. The gene calls are TRBV2 and TRBJ1-3; a weak D match, TRBD1 (6 bases). Trimming took 4 bases from V and 7 from J, leaving 11 bases between them. CDR3 length: 13 amino acids. Germline-derived CDR1 and CDR2 are SNHLY and FYNNEI.

The chain has TRBV10-3 and TRBJ1-2; tentative D call: TRBD1 (6 bases). In germline, CDR1 is ENHRY, CDR2 SYGVKD. Trimming pared 3 bases from V and 5 bases from J, leaving 13 bases between. The CDR3 extends over 14 amino acids. The CDR3 spells CAISEQGVGYGYTF. In nucleotides, the CDR3 is TGTGCCATCAGTGAACAGGGAGTGGGGTATGGCTACACCTTC.

This chain's CDR3 is CATFKAAGGTEAFF. The CDR3 region has the DNA TGTGCCACCTTCAAAGCAGCCGGAGGGACTGAAGCTTTCTTT. The chain has TRBV28 and TRBJ1-1; D unclear. This CDR3 is built from 14 residues. Per the germline V gene, CDR1 is MDHEN and CDR2 is SYDVKM. Deletions cut 10 bases from V and 5 bases from J, with 20 bases between. Filled out from reference TRBV28 and TRBJ1-1, the complete variable domain reads DVKVTQSSRYLVKRTGEKVFLECVQDMDHENMFWYRQDPGLGLRLIYFSYDVKMKEKGDIPEGYSVSREKKERFSLILESASTNQTSMYLCATFKAAGGTEAFFGQGTRLTVV.

V is TRBV11-1 and J is TRBJ2-5; D unresolved. The CDR3 is 13 amino acids. With 7 bases removed from V and 2 bases from J, the gap between germline ends came to 11 bases. Germline CDR1 and CDR2: SGHAT and FQDESV (reference sequence). This chain's CDR3 is CASTRTGQETQYF. CDR3 bases: TGTGCCAGCACCAGGACGGGTCAAGAGACCCAGTACTTC.